Listed below are T cell receptor beta chains from one sample, sequenced in a study of blood T cell repertoires in COVID-19. Generated by immunoSEQ multiplex PCR, the TCRdb table keeps only in-frame clones and is missing some. The repertoire holds approximately 160,000 clones, with about 90% as singletons. The sequencing sample was made of PBMCs or T cells enriched from blood (not recorded which). These receptors were collected from a woman in her forties or fifties who had recovered from COVID-19. CDR3s include the opening cysteine and the closing phenylalanine or tryptophan. The order of the fields is V gene, J gene, CDR3 protein.

TRBV4-1	TRBJ2-7	CASSQDVGGASYEQYF
TRBV7-2	TRBJ1-1	CASSRRTAPNSEAFF
TRBV5-1	TRBJ1-1	CASSLQGMNTEAFF
TRBV6-1	TRBJ1-1	CASSEASSIPNTEAFF
TRBV5-1	TRBJ2-2	CASSPLLSGGTGELFF
TRBV18	TRBJ1-1	CASSLIGQGNTEAFF
TRBV7-8	TRBJ1-2	CASSAGGEGYGYTF
TRBV3-1/TRBV3-2	TRBJ2-4	CASTSRRSKNIQYF
TRBV24-1	TRBJ2-3	CATSDIAGVKGDTQYF
TRBV7-9	TRBJ1-6	CASSLDGQGGSPLHF
TRBV20-1	TRBJ1-2	CSASMAYGYTF
TRBV7-9	TRBJ2-5	CASSLVREQETQYF
TRBV19	TRBJ1-4	CASSGYRSGQQATNEKLFF
TRBV19	TRBJ2-7	CASGGGQTHEQYF
TRBV20-1	TRBJ1-5	CSASRPGTGHVQPQHF
TRBV5-6	TRBJ2-5	CASSFGTGRAQETQYF
TRBV28	TRBJ2-7	CASSSSGQLLSYEQYF
TRBV6-5	TRBJ1-3	CASSYGTGTGGNTIYF
TRBV24-1	TRBJ2-2	CATSAADRNTGELFF
TRBV2	TRBJ1-2	CASSEFSTGYGYTF
TRBV4-1	TRBJ1-6	CASSQDQGSSYNSPLHF
TRBV10-1	TRBJ1-2	CASSGDRAYGYTF
TRBV6-2/TRBV6-3	TRBJ1-1	CASSLVPLGEGVNTEAFF
TRBV11-2	TRBJ2-3	CASSLGGGGSRPGADTQYF
TRBV5-1	TRBJ2-7	CASSPSPGQSYEQYF
TRBV2	TRBJ2-3	CASSQGGRASLDTQYF
TRBV28	TRBJ2-7	CASSSGLAGREQYF
TRBV7-9	TRBJ2-7	CASSLPQGVEQYF